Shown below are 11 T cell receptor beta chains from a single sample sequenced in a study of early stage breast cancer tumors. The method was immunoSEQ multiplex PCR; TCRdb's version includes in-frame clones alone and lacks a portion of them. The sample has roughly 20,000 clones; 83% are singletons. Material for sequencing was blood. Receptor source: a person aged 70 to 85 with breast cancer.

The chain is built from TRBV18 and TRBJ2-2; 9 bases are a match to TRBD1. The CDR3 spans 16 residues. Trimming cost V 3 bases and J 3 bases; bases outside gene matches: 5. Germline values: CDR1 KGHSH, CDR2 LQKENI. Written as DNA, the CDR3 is TGTGCCAGCTCACCGGCCGGGACAGGGTACACCGGGGAGCTGTTTTTT. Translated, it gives CASSPAGTGYTGELFF.

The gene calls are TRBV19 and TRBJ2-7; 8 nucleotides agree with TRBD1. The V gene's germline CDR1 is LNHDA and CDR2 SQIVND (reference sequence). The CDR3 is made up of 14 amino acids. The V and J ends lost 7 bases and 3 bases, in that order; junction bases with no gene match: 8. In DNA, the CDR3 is TGTGCCAGTACCCCGACAGGGGTGGGCTACGAGCAGTACTTC. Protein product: CASTPTGVGYEQYF.

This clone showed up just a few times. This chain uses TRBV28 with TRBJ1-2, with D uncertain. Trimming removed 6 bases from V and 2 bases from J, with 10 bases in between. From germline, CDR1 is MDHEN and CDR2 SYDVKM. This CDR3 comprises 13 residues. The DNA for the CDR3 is TGTGCCAGCAGCTCCGGGTTCAACTATGGCTACACCTTC. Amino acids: CASSSGFNYGYTF.

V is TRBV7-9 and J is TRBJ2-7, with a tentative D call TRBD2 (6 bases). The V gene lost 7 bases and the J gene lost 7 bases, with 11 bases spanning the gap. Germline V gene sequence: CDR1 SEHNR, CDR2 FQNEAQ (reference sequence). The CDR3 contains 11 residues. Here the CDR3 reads CASTLGGEQYF. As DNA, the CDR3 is TGTGCCAGCACCCTAGGAGGGGAGCAGTACTTC.

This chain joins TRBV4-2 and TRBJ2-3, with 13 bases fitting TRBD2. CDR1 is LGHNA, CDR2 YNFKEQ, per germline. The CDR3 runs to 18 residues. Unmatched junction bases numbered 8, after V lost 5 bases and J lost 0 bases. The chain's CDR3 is CASSSLAGGLRSTDTQYF. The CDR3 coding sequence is TGTGCCAGCAGCTCACTAGCGGGGGGGCTCAGGAGCACAGATACGCAGTATTTT.

The CDR3 protein is CASSQDVGAGNSGANVLTF. The CDR3 nucleotides read TGCGCCAGCAGCCAAGATGTGGGGGCAGGGAACTCTGGGGCCAACGTCCTGACTTTC. The chain recombines TRBV4-3 with TRBJ2-6; a possible D gene is TRBD1 (6 bases). V lost 0 bases, J lost 0 bases, and 15 bases lay in between. CDR3 length equals 19 residues. Germline V gene lookup returns CDR1 LGHNA and CDR2 YSLEER.

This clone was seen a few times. This CDR3 reads CASGMRGSNYGYTF. CDR3 nucleotides: TGTGCTAGTGGTATGAGAGGGAGTAACTATGGCTACACCTTC. The chain uses TRBV12-5 and TRBJ1-2; D gene unclear. Between the trimmed V and J ends, which lost 5 bases and 1 base, there was a span of 11 bases. CDR1 is LGHNT and CDR2 is FRNRAP in the germline V gene. The CDR3 has 14 residues.

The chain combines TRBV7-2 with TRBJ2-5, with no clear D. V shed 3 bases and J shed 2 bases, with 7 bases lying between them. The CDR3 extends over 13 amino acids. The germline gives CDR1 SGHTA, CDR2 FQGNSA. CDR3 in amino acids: CASSFAVQETQYF. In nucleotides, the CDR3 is TGTGCCAGCAGCTTTGCAGTGCAAGAGACCCAGTACTTC. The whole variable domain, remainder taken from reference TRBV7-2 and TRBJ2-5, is GAGVSQSPSNKVTEKGKDVELRCDPISGHTALYWYRQSLGQGLEFLIYFQGNSAPDKSGLPSDRFSAERTGGSVSTLTIQRTQQEDSAVYLCASSFAVQETQYFGPGTRLLVL.

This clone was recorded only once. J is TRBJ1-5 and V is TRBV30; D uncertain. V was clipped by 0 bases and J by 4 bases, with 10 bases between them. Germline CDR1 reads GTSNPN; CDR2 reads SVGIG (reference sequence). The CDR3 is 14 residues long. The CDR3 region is CAWSVVSANQPQHF. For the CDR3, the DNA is TGTGCCTGGAGTGTAGTCTCCGCGAATCAGCCCCAGCATTTT.

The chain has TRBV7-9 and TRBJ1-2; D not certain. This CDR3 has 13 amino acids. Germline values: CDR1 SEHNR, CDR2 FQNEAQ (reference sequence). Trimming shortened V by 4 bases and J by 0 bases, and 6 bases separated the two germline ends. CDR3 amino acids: CASSSQSNYGYTF. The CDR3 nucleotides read TGTGCCAGCAGCTCCCAATCTAACTATGGCTACACCTTC.

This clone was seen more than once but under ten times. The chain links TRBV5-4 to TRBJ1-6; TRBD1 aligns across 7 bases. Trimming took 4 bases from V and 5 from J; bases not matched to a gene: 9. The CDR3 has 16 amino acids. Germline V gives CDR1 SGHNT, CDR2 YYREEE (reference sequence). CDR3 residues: CASSVLPGQNNSPLHF. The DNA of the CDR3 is TGTGCCAGCAGCGTCCTTCCGGGACAGAATAATTCACCCCTCCACTTT.